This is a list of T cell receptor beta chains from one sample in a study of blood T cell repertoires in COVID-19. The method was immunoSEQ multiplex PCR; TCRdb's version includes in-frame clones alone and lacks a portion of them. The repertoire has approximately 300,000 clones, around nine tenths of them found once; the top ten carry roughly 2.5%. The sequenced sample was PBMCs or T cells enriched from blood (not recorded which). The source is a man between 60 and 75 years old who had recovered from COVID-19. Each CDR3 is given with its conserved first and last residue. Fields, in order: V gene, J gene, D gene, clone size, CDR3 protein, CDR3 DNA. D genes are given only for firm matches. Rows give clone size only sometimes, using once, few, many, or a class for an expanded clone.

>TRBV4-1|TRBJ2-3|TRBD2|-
CASSQDPPAGVLTQYF
TGCGCCAGCAGCCAAGATCCACCAGCGGGAGTTCTTACGCAGTATTTT
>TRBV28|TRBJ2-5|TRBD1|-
CASNDRVQETQYF
TGTGCCAGCAACGACAGGGTGCAAGAGACCCAGTACTTC
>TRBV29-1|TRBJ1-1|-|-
CSVEERGGPTREAFF
TGCAGCGTTGAAGAGAGGGGGGGCCCCACCCGTGAAGCTTTCTTT
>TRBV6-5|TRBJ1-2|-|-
CASRAGAGYGYTF
TGTGCCAGCAGAGCAGGGGCAGGCTATGGCTACACCTTC
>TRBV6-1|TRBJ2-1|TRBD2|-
CASSETSGRYNEQFF
TGTGCCAGCAGCGAGACTAGCGGGAGGTACAATGAGCAGTTCTTC
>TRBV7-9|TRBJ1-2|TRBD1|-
CASSLSPRDSRRTF
TGTGCCAGCAGCTTAAGCCCAAGGGACAGCCGTCGCACCTTC
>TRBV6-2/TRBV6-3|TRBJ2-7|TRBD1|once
CASSSRLTGGSEQYF
TGTGCCAGCAGTTCCCGGCTGACAGGGGGCAGCGAGCAGTACTTC
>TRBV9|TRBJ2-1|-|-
CASSVTPGSEQFF
TGTGCCAGCAGCGTAACTCCAGGGTCTGAGCAGTTCTTC
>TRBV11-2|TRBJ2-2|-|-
CASSLGLATGELFF
TGTGCCAGCAGCTTAGGATTAGCGACCGGGGAGCTGTTTTTT
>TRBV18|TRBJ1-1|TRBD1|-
CASSTRDRVVTEAFF
TGTGCCAGCTCAACGCGGGACAGGGTGGTCACTGAAGCTTTCTTT
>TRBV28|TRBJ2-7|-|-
CASSTSSYEQYF
TGTGCCAGCAGTACTAGCTCCTACGAGCAGTACTTC
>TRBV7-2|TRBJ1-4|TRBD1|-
CASSFTYGTGNEKLFF
TGTGCCAGCAGCTTTACCTACGGGACAGGAAATGAAAAACTGTTTTTT
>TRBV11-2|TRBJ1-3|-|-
CASRLSISGNTIYF
TGTGCCAGCAGACTAAGCATATCTGGAAACACCATATATTTT
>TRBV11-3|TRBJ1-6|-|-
CASSFDRQNSPLHF
TGTGCCAGCAGCTTCGACAGACAAAATTCACCCCTCCACTTT
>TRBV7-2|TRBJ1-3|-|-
CASSLYGSGNTIYF
TGTGCCAGCAGCTTATACGGGTCTGGAAACACCATATATTTT
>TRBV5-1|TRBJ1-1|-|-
CASSPGLLGTEAFF
TGCGCCAGCAGCCCGGGACTCCTCGGCACTGAAGCTTTCTTT
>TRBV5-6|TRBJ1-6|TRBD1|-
CASSLHFRQGQGNSPLHF
TGTGCCAGCAGCTTGCACTTTAGACAGGGGCAGGGCAATTCACCCCTCCACTTT
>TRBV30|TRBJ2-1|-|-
CAWSGRDRVYNEQFF
TGTGCCTGGAGCGGGAGGGACAGGGTCTACAATGAGCAGTTCTTC
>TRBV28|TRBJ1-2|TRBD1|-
CASSKLTGGIYGYTF
TGTGCCAGCAGTAAACTCACAGGGGGAATCTATGGCTACACCTTC
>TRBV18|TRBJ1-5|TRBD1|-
CASSQGQGFNQPQHF
TGTGCCAGCTCACAGGGACAGGGGTTCAATCAGCCCCAGCATTTT
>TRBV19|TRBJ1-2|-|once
CASSFSDSSSHYGYTF
TGTGCCAGTAGTTTTTCGGACTCCAGCTCTCACTATGGCTACACCTTC
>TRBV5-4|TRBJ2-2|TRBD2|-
CASSLGGLAGVTAGELFF
TGTGCCAGCAGCTTGGGGGGACTAGCGGGAGTTACGGCCGGGGAGCTGTTTTTT
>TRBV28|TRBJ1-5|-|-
CASSPGHPNQPQHF
TGTGCCAGCAGCCCTGGACATCCGAATCAGCCCCAGCATTTT
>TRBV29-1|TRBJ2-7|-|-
CSGRDGLREQYF
TGCAGCGGCCGGGACGGACTACGGGAGCAGTACTTC
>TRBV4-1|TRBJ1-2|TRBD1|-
CASSQDKGQEW
TGCGCCAGCAGCCAAGATAAAGGACAGGAGTGG
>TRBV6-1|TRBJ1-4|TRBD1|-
CASSDSTGALNEKLFF
TGTGCCAGCAGTGATTCCACAGGGGCTCTTAATGAAAAACTGTTTTTT
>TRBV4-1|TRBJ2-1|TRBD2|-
CASSQLLAGVTPYVNEQFF
TGCGCCAGCAGCCAGTTACTAGCGGGAGTAACTCCCTACGTCAATGAGCAGTTCTTC
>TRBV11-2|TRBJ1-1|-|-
CASSSIPTEAFF
TGTGCCAGCAGCTCCATTCCAACTGAAGCTTTCTTT
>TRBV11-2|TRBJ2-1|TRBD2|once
CASSSTSGGGANEQFF
TGTGCCAGCAGCTCAACTAGCGGGGGGGGAGCCAATGAGCAGTTCTTC
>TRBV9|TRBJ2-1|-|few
CASNVGGSGEQFF
TGTGCCAGCAACGTGGGCGGGTCCGGCGAGCAGTTCTTC
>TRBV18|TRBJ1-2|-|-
CASSPSGSLGYTF
TGTGCCAGCTCACCTTCGGGGAGCCTCGGCTACACCTTC
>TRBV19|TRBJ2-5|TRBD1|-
CASKDRAGPIETQYF
TGTGCCAGTAAGGACAGGGCGGGCCCAATAGAGACCCAGTACTTC
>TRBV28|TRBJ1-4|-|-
CASGVEKLFF
TGTGCGTCAGGGGTCGAAAAACTGTTTTTT
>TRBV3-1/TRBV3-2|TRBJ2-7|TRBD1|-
CASSRDREGSYEQYF
TGTGCCAGCAGCAGAGACAGGGAAGGCTCCTACGAGCAGTACTTC
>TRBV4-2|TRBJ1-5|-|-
CASSQGVEARQPQHF
TGTGCCAGCAGCCAAGGGGTAGAGGCAAGACAGCCCCAGCATTTT